Following are 20 T cell receptor beta chains from one sample sequenced in a study of blood T cells in healthy people across ages (dated by TCRdb to between 2015 and 2016). Library method: 5' RACE. Sequencing took place on an Illumina HiSeq 2500. A second PCR of about 7 to 12 cycles was run with a J-beta primer mix and a sample-barcoded 5' primer. TCRdb cleaned the public reads at Q25 with fastp, built clones with MiXCR and kept in-frame beta chains. CDR3 protein sequences are deduplicated, and each keeps its most common genes and DNA. The table for this sample lists about 670,000 distinct CDR3 sequences; over 40% of them were counted only once. The ten largest account for around an eighth of the sample. The source material was blood. These TCRs come from a woman aged 80 or over in good health.

This clonotype came up a few times. The rearrangement joins TRBV5-1 to TRBJ1-1, with D unclear. The CDR3 is 12 residues long. V was cut by 0 bases and J by 11 bases, with 11 bases left in between. Germline-derived CDR1 and CDR2 are SGHRS and YFSETQ. The CDR3 region is CASSLGGGRAFF. Here the CDR3 DNA reads TGCGCCAGCAGCTTGGGCGGAGGACGGGCTTTCTTT. Complete variable domain (other parts from reference TRBV5-1 and TRBJ1-1): KAGVTQTPRYLIKTRGQQVTLSCSPISGHRSVSWYQQTPGQGLQFLFEYFSETQRNKGNFPGRFSGRQFSNSRSEMNVSTLELGDSALYLCASSLGGGRAFFGQGTRLTVV.

The gene calls are TRBV20-1 and TRBJ1-2; 9 bases map to TRBD1. With 4 bases clipped from V and 8 bases from J, the junction kept 2 bases outside the gene matches. CDR1 and CDR2 (germline): DFQATT, SNEGSKA (reference sequence). The CDR3 extends over 11 amino acids. The CDR3 bases are TGCAGTGCTACGGACAGGGGCGGCTACACCTTC. It yields the protein CSATDRGGYTF.

The sample holds many counts of this clonotype. The V call is TRBV6-2 or TRBV6-3, the J call TRBJ2-1, with D maybe TRBD1 (6 bases). The CDR3 runs to 13 residues. Deletions cut 5 bases from V and 10 bases from J, with 15 bases between. CDR1 and CDR2 from the germline V gene are MNHEY and SVGEGT. CDR3 loop: CASSLTDSIEQFF. CDR3 in DNA: TGTGCCAGCAGTCTGACGGACAGCATCGAGCAGTTCTTC.

This clonotype was counted many times. This chain uses TRBV2 with TRBJ2-5; D tentatively reads TRBD1 or TRBD2 (5 bases each). The CDR3 is made up of 14 amino acids. The germline V gene encodes CDR1 SNHLY and CDR2 FYNNEI. Between the trimmed V and J ends, which lost 6 bases and 1 base, there was a span of 12 bases. This CDR3 is CASRNSGAQETQYF. DNA for the CDR3: TGTGCCAGCAGGAATTCCGGGGCCCAAGAGACCCAGTACTTC.

The chain links TRBV20-1 to TRBJ2-6; possibly TRBD2 for D (6 bases). Trimming removed 0 bases at V and 5 bases at J, with 8 bases between. The CDR3 sequence is 14 residues long. Germline V lookup: CDR1 DFQATT, CDR2 SNEGSKA (reference sequence). The CDR3 region is CSAREGGRANVLTF. CDR3 nucleotides: TGCAGTGCTAGAGAGGGGGGTAGGGCCAACGTCCTGACTTTC.

This clonotype was detected ten times or more. The gene calls are TRBV28 and TRBJ2-7, with D possibly being TRBD1 (6 bases). This CDR3 spans 15 amino acids. V dropped 1 base and J dropped 2 bases, with 12 bases sitting between them. The germline CDR1 and CDR2 sequences are MDHEN and SYDVKM. In DNA form, the CDR3 reads TGTGCCAGCAGTTTATATCCCAGGGGTCCCTACGAGCAGTACTTC. Translating gives CASSLYPRGPYEQYF. The whole variable domain, remainder taken from reference TRBV28 and TRBJ2-7, is DVKVTQSSRYLVKRTGEKVFLECVQDMDHENMFWYRQDPGLGLRLIYFSYDVKMKEKGDIPEGYSVSREKKERFSLILESASTNQTSMYLCASSLYPRGPYEQYFGPGTRLTVT.

This clonotype was detected once. A much larger clone differs by one base, so this may be a read error. The chain carries TRBV5-1 and TRBJ2-5; D gene unclear. With the DNA end fitting TRBJ2-7 better, the J assignment may be wrong. The CDR3 consists of 14 residues. The V gene's germline CDR1 is SGHRS and CDR2 YFSETQ. CDR3 residues: CASSLRSVGYEQYF. The CDR3 DNA reads as TGCGCCAGCAGCTTGAGGTCAGTCGGCTACGAGCAGTACTTC.

V usage is TRBV5-1 and J usage is TRBJ2-7; D is undetermined. This CDR3 has 14 amino acids. In germline, CDR1 is SGHRS, CDR2 YFSETQ. Trimming took off 0 bases at V and 3 bases at J, with 10 bases between the two ends. CDR3 coding DNA: TGCGCCAGCAGCTTGGCAAGGTCCCTCTACGAGCAGTACTTC. Translating it yields CASSLARSLYEQYF.

The CDR3 protein is CATSDFGTGSGYEQFF. In DNA form, the CDR3 reads TGTGCCACCAGTGATTTCGGGACAGGGTCGGGGTATGAGCAGTTCTTC. The chain joins TRBV24-1 to TRBJ2-1; 9 bases fit TRBD1. CDR3 length equals 16 residues. Unmatched junction bases numbered 8, after V lost 1 base and J lost 8 bases. Per germline, CDR1 KGHDR and CDR2 SFDVKD.

The chain couples TRBV3-1 to TRBJ2-1; 8 nucleotides match TRBD2. This CDR3 region has 16 residues. Germline V lookup: CDR1 LGHDT, CDR2 YNNKEL (reference sequence). After removal of 3 bases from V and 5 bases from J, the junction contained 9 bases not matched to a gene. CDR3 in amino acids: CASSQVAAGADNEQFF. DNA for the CDR3: TGTGCCAGCAGCCAGGTGGCAGCGGGGGCTGACAATGAGCAGTTCTTC.

V and J are TRBV29-1 and TRBJ2-1; the match to TRBD2 covers 7 bases. The V segment lost 7 bases and the J segment 6 bases; nucleotides outside the gene matches: 9. CDR3 size: 13 residues. The germline gives CDR1 SQVTM, CDR2 ANQGSEA. Here the CDR3 reads CSALASASNEQFF. The CDR3 DNA sequence: TGCAGCGCACTAGCGTCAGCTAGCAATGAGCAGTTCTTC.

Note on this clonotype: This may arise from a read error, as a much more abundant clone is one base away. V gene TRBV28 combines with J gene TRBJ2-3; D not resolved. Germline CDR1 MDHEN, CDR2 SYDVKM. V was pared by 11 bases and J by 6 bases, with 12 bases between. The CDR3 has 11 residues. CDR3 DNA: TGTGCCGCCGGTGCTCGGGATACGCAGTATTTT. Its translation: CAAGARDTQYF.

This clonotype was observed a handful of times. This rearrangement joins TRBV4-2 to TRBJ2-2, with D unresolved. Germline loops: CDR1 LGHNA, CDR2 YNFKEQ. The V end was cut by 1 base, the J end by 4 bases, with 16 bases between. This CDR3 has 17 amino acids. CDR3 in amino acids: CASSQVNRRDLTGELFF. In DNA form, the CDR3 reads TGTGCCAGCAGCCAAGTGAACCGTAGGGATCTCACCGGGGAGCTGTTTTTT.

The V and J genes are TRBV15 and TRBJ2-5, with no clear D. This CDR3 comprises 16 residues. Germline CDR1 and CDR2: LNHNV and YYDKDF (reference sequence). V was trimmed by 1 base and J by 0 bases, leaving 12 bases between them. CDR3 in amino acids: CATSRVPNMYQETQYF. DNA of the CDR3: TGTGCCACCAGCAGAGTCCCAAACATGTACCAAGAGACCCAGTACTTC.

This chain joins TRBV7-9 and TRBJ2-2, with TRBD2 identical over 8 bases. The CDR3 covers 16 residues. Per the germline V gene, CDR1 is SEHNR and CDR2 is FQNEAQ (reference sequence). V lost 7 bases and J lost 4; bases outside the gene matches: 11. The CDR3 DNA reads TGTGCCAGCACGGGAGGGGCAAGGTTTCCCACCGGGGAGCTGTTTTTT. This translates into CASTGGARFPTGELFF.

The chain links TRBV5-6 to TRBJ1-5; 7 bases agree with TRBD1. CDR1 and CDR2 from the germline V gene are SGHDT and YYEEEE. The CDR3 extends over 14 amino acids. Losses at the gene ends were 3 bases for V and 5 bases for J; bases not matched to a gene: 5. DNA for the CDR3: TGTGCCAGCAGCTCGGAAACAGGGGATCAGCCCCAGCATTTT. Its translation is CASSSETGDQPQHF.

This clonotype was seen at least ten times. V is TRBV28 and J is TRBJ2-1; 11 nucleotides match TRBD1. The CDR3 totals 16 residues. Germline loops: CDR1 MDHEN, CDR2 SYDVKM. V trimming: 4 bases; J trimming: 7 bases; junction bases outside the gene matches: 9. Here the CDR3 DNA reads TGTGCCAGCAGTTGGCCCCGGGACAGGGGGACTAATGAGCAGTTCTTC. Its translation: CASSWPRDRGTNEQFF.

This clonotype was detected only once. The V and J genes are TRBV7-2 and TRBJ2-5, with unresolved D. CDR3 length equals 13 residues. Germline V gene sequence: CDR1 SGHTA, CDR2 FQGNSA. V lost 5 bases to trimming and J lost 1 base, with 8 bases between them. CDR3 sequence: CASSMTLQETQYF. Written as DNA, the CDR3 is TGTGCCAGCAGCATGACCCTCCAAGAGACCCAGTACTTC.

A few counts support this clonotype. V usage is TRBV7-9 and J usage is TRBJ2-3, with D possibly being TRBD1 (5 bases). V gave up 3 bases and J gave up 0 bases, with 7 bases separating them. Germline loops: CDR1 SEHNR, CDR2 FQNEAQ (reference sequence). CDR3 size: 14 residues. This CDR3 is CASSFKGSTDTQYF. The CDR3 DNA reads TGTGCCAGCAGCTTTAAGGGGAGCACAGATACGCAGTATTTT.

This clonotype was detected a few times. This chain connects TRBV24-1 to TRBJ2-4; maybe TRBD1 (5 bases). Trimming left V 4 bases short and J 13 bases short, with 19 bases between. The CDR3 loop spans 14 amino acids. Germline V gene sequence: CDR1 KGHDR, CDR2 SFDVKD. The DNA for the CDR3 is TGTGCCACCAGTGACAACATGGCAGGGCCAGAGCAGTACTTC. Residues: CATSDNMAGPEQYF.